This TCR beta chain was retrieved from a study of early T cells in non-severe SARS-CoV-2 infection. Study details: Investigators sequenced bulk RNA drawn from unsorted whole blood, and chains remained unpaired. Study findings and constraints: Database matching using VDJdb favored anti-spike CD8 responses, with private and CD4 specificities left missing.

Individual cDNA molecules were tagged with unique molecular identifiers, the study reported. Via MiXCR, TCRdb re-called the 5' RACE reads, giving one row per CDR3 protein. The sample carries over 60,000 distinct CDR3 sequences, around an eighth recorded once. On this clonotype: The antigen is undetermined.

CDR1 KGHSH and CDR2 LQKENI come from the germline V gene. This CDR3 has 15 amino acids. V dropped 1 base and J dropped 4 bases, with 13 bases sitting between them. This receptor was identified in an adult who was a healthcare worker with PCR-confirmed SARS-CoV-2 infection or an uninfected control (not recorded which). The chain joins TRBV18 to TRBJ1-1, with D uncertain. The sample consisted of whole blood, taken at baseline. The CDR3: CASSPLGSRATEAFF. The CDR3 DNA follows: TGTGCCAGCTCACCACTGGGCAGTCGGGCCACTGAAGCTTTCTTT.